The 27 T cell receptor beta chains given below trace back to one sample, sequenced in a study of cytomegalovirus exposure and HLA in healthy donors. The PCR made use of 60 Vbeta and 13 Jbeta primers. Sequenced by immunoSEQ multiplex PCR; TCRdb stores in-frame clones only, minus some. The data hold more than 95,000 clones, with roughly three quarters observed a single time. The sequencing sample was made of PBMCs. The receptors here all came from a woman in her 30s in good health and CMV-seronegative.

The chain links TRBV14 to TRBJ2-1, with D tentatively TRBD2 (5 bases). The V gene's germline CDR1 is SGHDN and CDR2 FVKESK. The CDR3 is 17 amino acids. Trimming shortened V by 1 base and J by 2 bases, and 15 bases separated the two germline ends. Here the CDR3 reads CASSQVKRLLPYNEQFF. CDR3 sequence (DNA): TGTGCCAGCAGCCAAGTGAAGCGGCTCCTTCCCTACAATGAGCAGTTCTTC.

The chain combines TRBV27 with TRBJ1-1; possible D gene TRBD1, 6 bases. This CDR3 has 14 residues. V gave up 5 bases and J gave up 6 bases, with 16 bases separating them. Germline assignment: CDR1 MNHEY and CDR2 SMNVEV (reference sequence). The CDR3 sequence: CASSPTTGIPEAFF. The CDR3 nucleotides read TGTGCCAGCAGTCCAACAACAGGGATCCCTGAAGCTTTCTTT.

This chain uses TRBV7-3 with TRBJ1-2, with 7 positions matching TRBD1. J lost 8 bases, V lost 0 bases, and 3 bases had no gene match. The CDR3 consists of 13 residues. Looked up from germline, CDR1 is SGHTA and CDR2 is FQGTGA. The DNA for the CDR3 is TGTGCCAGCAGCTTAACGACAGGGAGCGGCTACACCTTC. The encoded protein is CASSLTTGSGYTF.

V and J are TRBV19 and TRBJ1-1, with 9 bases lining up with TRBD1. The CDR3 has 15 amino acids. The germline gives CDR1 LNHDA, CDR2 SQIVND (reference sequence). After removal of 4 bases from V and 6 bases from J, the junction contained 9 bases not matched to a gene. This chain's CDR3 is CASSTFGQGRSEAFF. The DNA of the CDR3 is TGTGCCAGTAGTACCTTCGGACAGGGGAGATCTGAAGCTTTCTTT. The full variable domain, in which reference TRBV19 and TRBJ1-1 provide the parts outside the CDR3, is DGGITQSPKYLFRKEGQNVTLSCEQNLNHDAMYWYRQDPGQGLRLIYYSQIVNDFQKGDIAEGYSVSREKKESFPLTVTSAQKNPTAFYLCASSTFGQGRSEAFFGQGTRLTVV.

The rearrangement joins TRBV7-9 to TRBJ2-1; 12 bases align to TRBD2. Germline trimming cut 10 bases from V and 6 bases from J; bases unmatched to any gene: 7. There are 14 residues in the CDR3. The germline gives CDR1 SEHNR, CDR2 FQNEAQ (reference sequence). The CDR3 spells CATGLAGSINEQFF. CDR3 nucleotide sequence: TGTGCCACCGGACTAGCGGGATCTATCAATGAGCAGTTCTTC.

The CDR3 loop is CASRKGQGANQPQHF. The CDR3 DNA reads TGTGCCAGCAGGAAGGGACAGGGGGCGAATCAGCCCCAGCATTTT. The rearrangement joins TRBV6-1 to TRBJ1-5, with 12 bases matching TRBD1. This CDR3 region has 15 residues. The V segment lost 6 bases and the J segment 4 bases; nucleotides outside the gene matches: 4. Germline V gene data show CDR1 as MNHNS and CDR2 as SASEGT.

V is TRBV29-1 and J is TRBJ2-1; D perhaps matches TRBD2 (5 bases). V was cut by 4 bases and J by 8 bases, with 21 bases left in between. From germline, CDR1 is SQVTM and CDR2 ANQGSEA. The CDR3 is 15 amino acids. Written as DNA, the CDR3 is TGCAGCGTTGGTATTTGGGAGCCTATTAGAGATGAGCAGTTCTTC. Amino acids: CSVGIWEPIRDEQFF.

The V and J genes are TRBV6-5 and TRBJ2-1, with a tentative D call TRBD1 (7 bases). The CDR3 is 14 amino acids. Trimming cost V 6 bases and J 7 bases, with 16 bases left between them. CDR1 is MNHEY, CDR2 SVGAGI, per germline. DNA of the CDR3: TGTGCCAGCAGACTCTTTCCAGGGGGGAATGAGCAGTTCTTC. Amino acid sequence: CASRLFPGGNEQFF.

The chain links TRBV4-1 to TRBJ2-3; 9 bases map to TRBD2. This CDR3 region has 18 residues. V trimming: 0 bases; J trimming: 1 base; junction bases outside the gene matches: 8. Germline V gives CDR1 MGHRA, CDR2 YSYEKL. The CDR3 region is CASSQDGGRAFRTDTQYF. The CDR3 DNA follows: TGCGCCAGCAGCCAAGATGGCGGGAGGGCCTTTCGCACAGATACGCAGTATTTT.

The chain has TRBV9 and TRBJ2-5; 9 bases agree with TRBD2. The V and J ends lost 3 bases and 5 bases, in that order; junction bases with no gene match: 8. The CDR3 has 15 amino acids. Germline CDR1 SGDLS, CDR2 YYNGEE. The CDR3 is CASSAPAGGGETQYF. The CDR3, as DNA: TGTGCCAGCAGCGCCCCAGCGGGAGGTGGGGAGACCCAGTACTTC.

In DNA form, the CDR3 reads TGTGCCAGCCGTTCAGGGGTTCGGGAGACCCAGTACTTC. It yields the protein CASRSGVRETQYF. The V call is TRBV25-1, the J call TRBJ2-5, with D possibly TRBD1 on 6 matching bases. From germline, CDR1 is MGHDK and CDR2 SYGVNS. V was trimmed by 8 bases and J by 5 bases, leaving 15 bases between them. The CDR3 contains 13 residues.

This clone was found a few times. The rearrangement links TRBV13 to TRBJ2-7; D might be TRBD2 (5 bases). The CDR3 length is 16 residues. CDR1 and CDR2 from the germline V gene are PRHDT and FYEKMQ (reference sequence). The V gene lost 2 bases and the J gene lost 4 bases, with 18 bases spanning the gap. The CDR3 here is CASSLMGTGSRYEQYF. CDR3 bases: TGTGCCAGCAGCTTAATGGGAACGGGGAGTCGGTACGAGCAGTACTTC.

CDR3 DNA sequence: TGTGCCAGCAGTGATATAGCGGGAGGGCCGGGGTTAAATAGCACAGATACGCAGTATTTT. Translated: CASSDIAGGPGLNSTDTQYF. The genes are TRBV6-4 and TRBJ2-3; 11 bases are shared with TRBD2. Per the germline V gene, CDR1 is MRHNA and CDR2 is SNTAGT. The CDR3 has 20 residues. J gave up 0 bases and V 3 bases, and 14 bases lay outside the gene matches.

This sequence joins TRBV4-1 and TRBJ2-1, with TRBD2 identical over 7 bases. Germline loops: CDR1 MGHRA, CDR2 YSYEKL. This CDR3 has 17 amino acids. Germline trimming cut 1 base from V and 5 bases from J; bases unmatched to any gene: 11. This chain's CDR3 is CASSQVVRTRANNEQFF. CDR3 in DNA: TGCGCCAGCAGCCAAGTAGTCCGGACTAGGGCGAACAATGAGCAGTTCTTC.

Remarks on this clone: The junction does not match germline at one end; this may be a read error. The V and J genes are TRBV19 and TRBJ1-1; D not resolved. The CDR3 covers 12 residues. Per the germline V gene, CDR1 is LNHDA and CDR2 is SQIVND (reference sequence). The CDR3 protein is CASSMGSLEAFF. The CDR3 coding sequence is TGTGCCAGCAGTATGGGCAGCCTTGAAGCTTTCTTT.

The chain is built from TRBV11-2 and TRBJ2-3, with D possibly TRBD2 on 6 matching bases. CDR1 is SGHAT, CDR2 FQNNGV, per germline. This CDR3 is built from 16 residues. Trimming removed 2 bases at V and 0 bases at J, with 12 bases between. This chain's CDR3 is CASSLRRTTSTDTQYF. Here the CDR3 DNA reads TGTGCCAGCAGCTTACGACGGACTACTAGCACAGATACGCAGTATTTT.

The chain has TRBV29-1 and TRBJ2-5; TRBD1 matches at 7 bases. Germline-derived CDR1 and CDR2 are SQVTM and ANQGSEA. This CDR3 has 13 residues. The trim removed 3 bases at V and 5 bases at J, leaving 6 bases unmatched. This chain's CDR3 is CSVDRQGSETQYF. CDR3 DNA sequence: TGCAGCGTTGACCGACAGGGTTCGGAGACCCAGTACTTC. The full variable domain, with the rest looked up from reference TRBV29-1 and TRBJ2-5, is SAVISQKPSRDICQRGTSLTIQCQVDSQVTMMFWYRQQPGQSLTLIATANQGSEATYESGFVIDKFPISRPNLTFSTLTVSNMSPEDSSIYLCSVDRQGSETQYFGPGTRLLVL.

A remark on this clone: Its ends do not fully match the called genes, so a read error is possible. This chain uses TRBV7-7 with TRBJ2-5; 7 bases fit TRBD1. The CDR3 spans 15 residues. The germline V gene has CDR1 SSHAT and CDR2 FNYEAQ (reference sequence). In DNA, the CDR3 is TGTGCTAGCAGCTTAGCGTGGGGACAGCAAGAGACCCAGTACTTC. Protein sequence: CASSLAWGQQETQYF.

This chain joins TRBV6-6 and TRBJ1-2; D is uncertain. With 2 bases removed from V and 6 bases from J, the gap between germline ends came to 10 bases. Per germline, CDR1 MNHNY and CDR2 SVGAGI (reference sequence). The CDR3 spans 13 residues. CDR3 amino acids: CASSYQDLDGYTF. The CDR3 bases are TGTGCCAGCAGTTACCAGGATTTGGATGGCTACACCTTC.

J is TRBJ1-1 and V is TRBV6-1, with D tentatively TRBD1 (6 bases). CDR1 and CDR2 from the germline V gene are MNHNS and SASEGT. This CDR3 is 13 amino acids long. V lost 6 bases and J 5 bases, leaving 13 bases between the germline ends. CDR3 nucleotide sequence: TGTGCCAGCAGCCTAGGACAGCGGACTGAAGCTTTCTTT. Translated: CASSLGQRTEAFF.

This clone was counted only a few times. V gene TRBV10-3 combines with J gene TRBJ1-1, with 9 bases fitting TRBD1. With 6 bases clipped from V and 3 bases from J, the junction kept 5 bases outside the gene matches. This CDR3 is 14 amino acids long. Per germline, CDR1 ENHRY and CDR2 SYGVKD. CDR3: CAIRQGAQDTEAFF. In DNA, the CDR3 is TGTGCCATCAGACAGGGGGCCCAAGACACTGAAGCTTTCTTT.

The chain is built from TRBV18 and TRBJ1-5; 8 nucleotides line up with TRBD1. The CDR3 is 14 amino acids. V lost 3 bases, J lost 6 bases, and 4 bases stayed unmatched. CDR1 KGHSH and CDR2 LQKENI come from the germline V gene. CDR3 sequence (DNA): TGTGCCAGCTCACCGGACAGGGTCAGTCAGCCCCAGCATTTT. It yields the protein CASSPDRVSQPQHF.

The chain is built from TRBV6-1 and TRBJ1-1; D is perhaps TRBD1 (6 bases). The germline V and J ends were trimmed by 7 bases and 3 bases, with 18 bases remaining between them. This CDR3 comprises 15 residues. From germline, CDR1 is MNHNS and CDR2 SASEGT. The CDR3 reads CASTLREGGHTEAFF. Written as DNA, the CDR3 is TGTGCCAGCACCCTAAGGGAGGGGGGTCACACTGAAGCTTTCTTT.

The rearrangement uses TRBV15 and TRBJ2-5; 8 bases align to TRBD2. With V trimmed by 2 bases and J by 5 bases, 7 bases remained unmatched. CDR1 is LNHNV and CDR2 is YYDKDF in the germline V gene (reference sequence). The length of the CDR3 is 15 residues. The CDR3 coding sequence is TGTGCCACCAGCAGAACGGGAGGGTCGGGGGAGACCCAGTACTTC. Residues: CATSRTGGSGETQYF. The variable domain in full, completed from reference TRBV15 and TRBJ2-5, reads DAMVIQNPRYQVTQFGKPVTLSCSQTLNHNVMYWYQQKSSQAPKLLFHYYDKDFNNEADTPDNFQSRRPNTSFCFLDIRSPGLGDTAMYLCATSRTGGSGETQYFGPGTRLLVL.

The chain uses TRBV15 and TRBJ2-3, with 8 bases lining up with TRBD1. V shed 2 bases, J shed 1 base, and the junction held 5 bases outside the gene matches. The CDR3 consists of 16 residues. Germline values: CDR1 LNHNV, CDR2 YYDKDF (reference sequence). For the CDR3, the DNA is TGTGCCACCAGCAGACCCCCGGGACAGGGCACAGATACGCAGTATTTT. This gives the protein CATSRPPGQGTDTQYF. Combining the CDR3 with reference TRBV15 and TRBJ2-3 gives the whole variable domain DAMVIQNPRYQVTQFGKPVTLSCSQTLNHNVMYWYQQKSSQAPKLLFHYYDKDFNNEADTPDNFQSRRPNTSFCFLDIRSPGLGDTAMYLCATSRPPGQGTDTQYFGPGTRLTVL.

CDR3 coding DNA: TGTGCCAGCAAGACTAGCGGGAGACCCGGGGAGCTGTTTTTT. This codes for CASKTSGRPGELFF. V gene TRBV2 combines with J gene TRBJ2-2, with 12 bases identical to TRBD2. The junction had 3 bases not matched to a gene; V was cut back by 7 bases and J by 6 bases. Germline V gives CDR1 SNHLY, CDR2 FYNNEI. The CDR3 sequence is 14 residues long.

This clone occurred once. V is TRBV29-1 and J is TRBJ2-7; 7 positions match TRBD2. After removal of 4 bases from V and 4 bases from J, the junction contained 10 bases not matched to a gene. This CDR3 region has 14 residues. The V gene's germline CDR1 is SQVTM and CDR2 ANQGSEA. The CDR3 coding sequence is TGCAGCGTTGCGGGCGGGGGAGGGGTGTACGAGCAGTACTTC. Translation gives CSVAGGGGVYEQYF.